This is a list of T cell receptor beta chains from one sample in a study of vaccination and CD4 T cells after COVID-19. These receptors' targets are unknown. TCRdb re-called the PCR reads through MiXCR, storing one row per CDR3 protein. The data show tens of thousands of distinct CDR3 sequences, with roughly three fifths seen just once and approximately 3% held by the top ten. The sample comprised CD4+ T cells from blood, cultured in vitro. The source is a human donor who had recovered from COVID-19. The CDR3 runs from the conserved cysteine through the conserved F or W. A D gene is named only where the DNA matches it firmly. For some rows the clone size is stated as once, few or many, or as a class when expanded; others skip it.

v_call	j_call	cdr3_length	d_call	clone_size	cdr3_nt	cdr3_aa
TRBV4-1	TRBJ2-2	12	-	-	TGCGCCAGCAGCACCCACACCGGGGAGCTGTTTTTT	CASSTHTGELFF
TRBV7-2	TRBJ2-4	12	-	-	TGTGCCAGCAGCTTAGGCGGGGACATTCAGTACTTC	CASSLGGDIQYF
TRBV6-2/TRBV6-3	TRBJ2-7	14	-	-	TGTGCCAGCAGTTACTCGTTTCCCGTCTACGAGCAGTACTTC	CASSYSFPVYEQYF
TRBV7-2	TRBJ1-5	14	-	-	TGTGCCAGCAGCTTAGCGGGGACAAATCAGCCCCAGCATTTT	CASSLAGTNQPQHF
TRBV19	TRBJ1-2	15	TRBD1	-	TGTGCCAGTAGTACCGACAGGGGGCTTACGTGGGGCTACACCTTC	CASSTDRGLTWGYTF
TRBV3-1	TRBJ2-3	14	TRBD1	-	TGTGCCAGCAGTTCCGGGACAGGGGCCGATACGCAGTATTTT	CASSSGTGADTQYF
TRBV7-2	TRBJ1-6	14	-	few	TGTGCCAGCAGTCCTAGACAGGTCGATTCACCCCTCCACTTT	CASSPRQVDSPLHF
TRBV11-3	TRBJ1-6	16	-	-	TGTGCCAGCAGCTACGACGGTCTAGGAGTGGACTCACCCCTCCACTTT	CASSYDGLGVDSPLHF
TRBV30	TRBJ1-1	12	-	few	TGTGCCTGGAGTGCACGGAGGACTGAAGCTTTCTTT	CAWSARRTEAFF
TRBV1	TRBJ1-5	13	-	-	TGCACCAGCAGCCAAGGAGGGAATCAGCCCCAGCATTTT	CTSSQGGNQPQHF
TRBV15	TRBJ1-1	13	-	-	TGTGCCACCAAGGTGGGGTCGAACACTGAAGCTTTCTTT	CATKVGSNTEAFF
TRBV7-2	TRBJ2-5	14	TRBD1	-	TGTGCCAGCAGCCCAAGGACAGGACAAGAGACCCAGTACTTC	CASSPRTGQETQYF
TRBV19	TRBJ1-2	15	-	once	TGTGCCAGTAGTATATCGACTGGCAGGCGATCGGGCTACACCTTC	CASSISTGRRSGYTF
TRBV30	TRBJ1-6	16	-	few	TGTGCCTGGAGCTTCCTACAGGGTGTGAGGAATTCACCCCTCCACTTT	CAWSFLQGVRNSPLHF
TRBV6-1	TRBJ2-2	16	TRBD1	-	TGTGCCAGCAGAACCGGGACAGGGGTCTGGTCCGGGGAGCTGTTTTTT	CASRTGTGVWSGELFF
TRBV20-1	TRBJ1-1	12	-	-	TGCAGTGCCATCGTGGGGCTGACTGAAGCTTTCTTT	CSAIVGLTEAFF
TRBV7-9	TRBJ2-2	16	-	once	TGTGCCAGCAGCTTAATTGGGGCAGCGAACACCGGGGAGCTGTTTTTT	CASSLIGAANTGELFF
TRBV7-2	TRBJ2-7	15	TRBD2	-	TGTGCCAGCAGCTTAGTAGCGGGGCCTGACTACGAGCAGTACTTC	CASSLVAGPDYEQYF
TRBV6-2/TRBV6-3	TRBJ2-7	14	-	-	TGTGCCAGCAGTTACCCAGCAGTGTCCTACGAGCAGTACTTC	CASSYPAVSYEQYF
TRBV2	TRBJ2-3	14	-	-	TGTGCCAGCAGTGAAAGGCAGTACACAGATACGCAGTATTTT	CASSERQYTDTQYF
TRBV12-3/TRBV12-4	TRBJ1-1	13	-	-	TGTGCCAGCAGTTTTAAGATCGGGACTGAAGCTTTCTTT	CASSFKIGTEAFF
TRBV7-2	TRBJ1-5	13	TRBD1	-	TGTGCCAGCAGCCGGACAGGGAGCCAGCCCCAGCATTTT	CASSRTGSQPQHF
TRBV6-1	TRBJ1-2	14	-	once	TGTGCCAGCAGTGAAGCGGGCAGCGGATATGGCTACACCTTC	CASSEAGSGYGYTF
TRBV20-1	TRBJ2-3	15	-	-	TGCAGTGCTAGTACGTGGGAAGAAAAAACAGATACGCAGTATTTT	CSASTWEEKTDTQYF
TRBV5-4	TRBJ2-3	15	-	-	TGTGCCAGCAGCCCGCAAGACAGGAGAGCAGATACGCAGTATTTT	CASSPQDRRADTQYF
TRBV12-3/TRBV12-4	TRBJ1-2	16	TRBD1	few	TGTGCCAGCAGTCCCTACAGGGGGCGCGTTGGGAATGGCTACACCTTC	CASSPYRGRVGNGYTF
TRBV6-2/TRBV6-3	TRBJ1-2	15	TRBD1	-	TGTGCCAGCAGTGCACCGGGACAGGGGAAGGATGGCTACACCTTC	CASSAPGQGKDGYTF
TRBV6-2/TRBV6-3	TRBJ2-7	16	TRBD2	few	TGTGCCAGCAGTTACTCGACTAGCGGGAGGGCCGACGAGCAGTACTTC	CASSYSTSGRADEQYF
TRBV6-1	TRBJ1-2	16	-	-	TGTGCCAGCAGGGGGGGGCTGGGAAGCGTTTATGAGGGCTACACCTTC	CASRGGLGSVYEGYTF
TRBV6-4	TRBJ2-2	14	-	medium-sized	TGTGCCAGCAGTCGGGGGTCGAACACCGGGGAGCTGTTTTTT	CASSRGSNTGELFF
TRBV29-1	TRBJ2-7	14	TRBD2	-	TGCAGCGCCCGGGGGACTAGCGGTACCTACGAGCAGTACTTC	CSARGTSGTYEQYF
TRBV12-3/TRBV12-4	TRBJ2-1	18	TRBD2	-	TGTGCCAGCAGTTTGCCCCCGGGGGCGGGAGGGCGCTACAATGAGCAGTTCTTC	CASSLPPGAGGRYNEQFF
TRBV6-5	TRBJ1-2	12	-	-	TGTGCCAGCAGTTATCCCGAGTCGGGCTACACCTTC	CASSYPESGYTF
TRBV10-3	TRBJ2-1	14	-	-	TGTGCCATCAGCCGGGACACCGACTACAATGAGCAGTTCTTC	CAISRDTDYNEQFF
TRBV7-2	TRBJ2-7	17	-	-	TGTGCCAGCAGCTTAGCCCCCACAGGGATCCCCTCCTACGAGCAGTACTTC	CASSLAPTGIPSYEQYF
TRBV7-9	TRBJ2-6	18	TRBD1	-	TGTGCCAGCAGCTTAGGTGAAGGGGGCTTCTCTGGGGCCAACGTCCTGACTTTC	CASSLGEGGFSGANVLTF
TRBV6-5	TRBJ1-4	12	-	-	TGTGCCAGCAGTTACTCTCAAGAAAAACTGTTTTTT	CASSYSQEKLFF
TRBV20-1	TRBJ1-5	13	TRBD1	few	TGCAGTGCTAGAGGACAGGGGAATCAGCCCCAGCATTTT	CSARGQGNQPQHF
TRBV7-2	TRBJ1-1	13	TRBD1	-	TGTGCCAGCAGCTTAATCCAGGGGGCCGCAGCTTTCTTT	CASSLIQGAAAFF
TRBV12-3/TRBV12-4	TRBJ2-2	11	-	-	TGTGCCAGCAGTTATCACGGGGAGCTGTTTTTT	CASSYHGELFF